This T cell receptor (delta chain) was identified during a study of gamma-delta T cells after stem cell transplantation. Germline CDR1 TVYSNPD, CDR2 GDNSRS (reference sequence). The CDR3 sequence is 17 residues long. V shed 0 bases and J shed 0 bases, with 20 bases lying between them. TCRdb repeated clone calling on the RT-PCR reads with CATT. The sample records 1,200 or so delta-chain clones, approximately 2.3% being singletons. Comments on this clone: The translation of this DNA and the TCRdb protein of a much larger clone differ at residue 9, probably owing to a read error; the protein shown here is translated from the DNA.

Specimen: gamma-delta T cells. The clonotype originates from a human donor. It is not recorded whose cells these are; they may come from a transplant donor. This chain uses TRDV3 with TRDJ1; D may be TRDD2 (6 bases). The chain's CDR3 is CAFRFPSYRGYTDKLIF. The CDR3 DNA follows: TGTGCCTTTAGGTTCCCCTCCTACCGGGGGTACACCGATAAACTCATCTTT.